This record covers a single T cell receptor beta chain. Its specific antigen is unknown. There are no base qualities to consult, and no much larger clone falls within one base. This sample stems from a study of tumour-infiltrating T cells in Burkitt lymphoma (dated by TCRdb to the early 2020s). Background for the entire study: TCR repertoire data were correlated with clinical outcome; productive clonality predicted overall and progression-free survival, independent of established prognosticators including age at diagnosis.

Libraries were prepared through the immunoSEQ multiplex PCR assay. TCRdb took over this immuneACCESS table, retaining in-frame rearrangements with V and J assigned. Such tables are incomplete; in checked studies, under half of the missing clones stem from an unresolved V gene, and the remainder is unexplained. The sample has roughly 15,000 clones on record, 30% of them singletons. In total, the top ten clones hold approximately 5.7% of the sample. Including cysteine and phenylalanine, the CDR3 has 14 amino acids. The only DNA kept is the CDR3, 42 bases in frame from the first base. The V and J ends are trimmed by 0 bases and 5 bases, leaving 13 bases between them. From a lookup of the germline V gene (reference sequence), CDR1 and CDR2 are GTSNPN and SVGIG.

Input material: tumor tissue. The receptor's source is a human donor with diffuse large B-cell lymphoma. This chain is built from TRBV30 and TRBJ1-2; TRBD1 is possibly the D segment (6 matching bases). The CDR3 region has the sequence CAWSVQVGAYGYTF. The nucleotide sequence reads TGTGCCTGGAGTGTACAGGTGGGGGCTTATGGCTACACCTTC.